This TCR beta chain was obtained from a study of blood T cell repertoires in COVID-19 (dated by TCRdb to 2020 to 2021). Regarding the complete study: Collaborator samples came from the United States, Italy and Spain and covered acute and convalescent phases of COVID-19. The prospective study material was composed of cDNA or gDNA derived from T cells, B-cell-depleted T cells, or PBMCs. The dataset comprised deeply sampled blood TCRbeta repertoires from subjects exposed to, actively infected with, or recovered from COVID-19. The repertoires were made available in a free public database intended to serve as a resource for research on the immune response to SARS-CoV-2. Samples came from the ongoing ImmuneRACE study (first 160 participants) plus 1,254 subjects from 6 global collaborators. The sample metadata nearly always contained a de-identified subject ID, COVID-19 status, age in years and sex. Where available, HLA class I and class II types were obtained from metadata supplied by the sample provider rather than from assay-based typing.

CDR1 SEHNR and CDR2 FQNEAQ are derived from the germline V gene (reference sequence). Between the V and J ends, shortened by 6 bases and 0 bases respectively, the junction contains 13 bases. The CDR3 measures 15 amino acids from cysteine to phenylalanine. The kept DNA is CDR3 alone, 45 bases in frame from the first base. Each collaborating institution followed its own protocols to collect whole blood in K2EDTA tubes. For TCRbeta analysis, collaborators shipped samples as frozen whole blood, isolated PBMCs, or DNA extracted from either of those sample types. Comment on this clone: The specificity of this receptor is unknown. No base quality information exists; no much larger clone differs at one position.

The immunoSEQ Assay, a bias-controlled multiplex PCR, was used to amplify TCRbeta CDR3 regions from genomic DNA. From the authors' description of their analysis: The number of nucleated cells in each sample was estimated by amplification of reference gene primers within the assay. To quantify the absolute abundance of each unique TCRbeta CDR3 rearrangement, sequence reads were collapsed and filtered. For each sample, productive Simpson clonality was calculated by taking the square root of Simpson's diversity index across productive rearrangements. What TCRdb holds here is the immuneACCESS table cut down to in-frame rearrangements. Part of the clones is not present; checked against another copy, under half of the missing clones reflect an unresolved V gene, and the others are unexplained. The V and J calls and clone size are taken from that table; D and trimming were inferred from the DNA. The sample profile shows 100,000 to 130,000 clones; 89% of them were found once. Clones ranked in the top ten supply approximately 4.9% of the sample.

Overall results and qualifications from the work: The amount of clinical and demographic metadata varied by source and participant and was provided uncurated.

The chain links TRBV7-9 with TRBJ2-3; no D gene can be assigned with confidence. The receptor was derived from a man aged 40-49 years with active or convalescent COVID-19. The sample consisted of peripheral blood. The DNA reads as follows: TGTGCCAGCAGTTACAGCCTAACTAGCACAGATACGCAGTATTTT. Its protein reads: CASSYSLTSTDTQYF.